Below, 3 T cell receptor beta chains from the same sample are listed, as sequenced in a study of shared clonotypes between healthy human individuals. The data were produced by immunoSEQ multiplex PCR, yet TCRdb's version contains in-frame clones alone and is incomplete. Of about 1 million clones listed, roughly 70% are singletons. The material sequenced was memory CD4+ T cells sorted from blood. Stated subset: CD45RA-negative fraction. The receptors stem from a man between 18 and 35 years old in good health.

Comments on this clone: The sample contains more than one DNA sequence encoding this CDR3. The rearrangement uses TRBV29-1 and TRBJ1-1; a weak D match, TRBD1 (6 bases). This CDR3 spans 13 amino acids. The V end was cut by 7 bases, the J end by 0 bases, with 12 bases between. The germline gives CDR1 SQVTM, CDR2 ANQGSEA. CDR3 sequence (DNA): TGCAGCGGGACGGGACACCTGAACACTGAAGCTTTCTTT. Its translation is CSGTGHLNTEAFF.

On this clone: This likely traces to a read error, being one base from a far larger clone. Other nucleotide sequences from this sample produce the same CDR3. J is TRBJ2-2 and V is TRBV11-2, with D unresolved. This CDR3 is 12 amino acids long. Trimming removed 4 bases from V and 3 bases from J, with 3 bases in between. Germline CDR1 and CDR2: SGHAT and FQNNGV. The CDR3 loop is CASSSDTGELFF. CDR3 DNA: TGTGCCAGCAGCTCCGACACCGGGGAGCTGTTTTTT.

The chain links TRBV30 to TRBJ2-2, with 7 positions matching TRBD2. Germline-derived CDR1 and CDR2 are GTSNPN and SVGIG (reference sequence). The CDR3 spans 14 residues. V lost 3 bases, J lost 3 bases, and 4 bases stayed unmatched. CDR3 loop: CAWSSTSHTGELFF. The CDR3, as DNA: TGTGCCTGGAGCTCGACTAGCCACACCGGGGAGCTGTTTTTT.